Below, 12 T cell receptor beta chains from the same sample are listed, as sequenced in a study of control samples from healthy donors and cancer patients. Using immunoSEQ multiplex PCR, the repertoire was profiled, and TCRdb retains in-frame clones only, with some absent. The sample holds about 49,000 clones, around 94% seen once. Sequencing was performed on PBMCs. Every receptor here comes from a man under 40 with colorectal cancer.

The chain uses TRBV12-3 or TRBV12-4 and TRBJ1-1, with D possibly matching TRBD1 (6 bases). The V end was cut by 5 bases, the J end by 5 bases, with 12 bases between. CDR3 length: 13 amino acids. This chain's CDR3 is CASSRTGRTEAFF. The CDR3 DNA reads as TGTGCCAGCAGTCGAACAGGGAGAACTGAAGCTTTCTTT.

The chain joins TRBV7-2 to TRBJ2-3; 7 bases match TRBD2. The V gene end was trimmed by 2 bases and the J gene end by 10 bases; junction bases not matched to a gene: 3. The CDR3 sequence is 12 residues long. Germline V lookup: CDR1 SGHTA, CDR2 FQGNSA. The CDR3 nucleotides are TGTGCCAGCAGCTTACTGAGCGGGGCGCAGTATTTT. This encodes CASSLLSGAQYF.

The V and J genes are TRBV7-9 and TRBJ1-4; D possibly corresponds to TRBD1 (5 bases). The germline gives CDR1 SEHNR, CDR2 FQNEAQ (reference sequence). This CDR3 spans 13 amino acids. V lost 5 bases, J lost 7 bases, and 11 bases lay in between. The chain's CDR3 is CASSLGAGEKLFF. The CDR3 DNA follows: TGTGCCAGCAGCCTCGGGGCGGGTGAAAAACTGTTTTTT. The full variable domain, rest sourced from reference TRBV7-9 and TRBJ1-4, is DTGVSQNPRHKITKRGQNVTFRCDPISEHNRLYWYRQTLGQGPEFLTYFQNEAQLEKSRLLSDRFSAERPKGSFSTLEIQRTEQGDSAMYLCASSLGAGEKLFFGSGTQLSVL.

V gene TRBV19 combines with J gene TRBJ2-3; D assignment may be TRBD1 or TRBD2 (6 bases each). The germline V gene encodes CDR1 LNHDA and CDR2 SQIVND (reference sequence). This CDR3 region has 14 residues. V was pared by 2 bases and J by 4 bases, with 10 bases between. In DNA, the CDR3 is TGTGCCAGTAGTATACGAGGGGGGTCAGATACGCAGTATTTT. Encoded protein: CASSIRGGSDTQYF.

The J gene is TRBJ2-3, the V gene TRBV7-9, with a weak D call TRBD1 (6 bases). The CDR3 runs to 16 residues. Trimming took off 5 bases at V and 1 base at J, with 16 bases between the two ends. In germline, CDR1 is SEHNR, CDR2 FQNEAQ (reference sequence). CDR3 in DNA: TGTGCCAGCAGCGATCTTAAGAAGGGGGGCACAGATACGCAGTATTTT. It is translated as CASSDLKKGGTDTQYF.

The J gene is TRBJ2-1, the V gene TRBV13, with a weak D call TRBD1 (5 bases). Trimming shortened V by 4 bases and J by 9 bases, and 22 bases separated the two germline ends. Germline V CDR1 and CDR2: PRHDT, FYEKMQ (reference sequence). The CDR3 length is 16 residues. Here the CDR3 reads CASSSLQDLNLGEQFF. The CDR3 nucleotides are TGTGCCAGCAGCTCGTTACAGGATCTAAACCTGGGTGAGCAGTTCTTC. Full variable domain (rest looked up from reference TRBV13 and TRBJ2-1): AAGVIQSPRHLIKEKRETATLKCYPIPRHDTVYWYQQGPGQDPQFLISFYEKMQSDKGSIPDRFSAQQFSDYHSELNMSSLELGDSALYFCASSSLQDLNLGEQFFGPGTRLTVL.

This clone was seen once. The V call is TRBV11-2, the J call TRBJ2-2; D gene ambiguous. The V end lost 0 bases, the J end lost 7 bases, and 6 bases lay between the germline ends. The germline V gene has CDR1 SGHAT and CDR2 FQNNGV. The CDR3 is 13 amino acids. The CDR3 DNA reads TGTGCCAGCAGCTTAGATATATTCGGGGAGCTGTTTTTT. Translated, it gives CASSLDIFGELFF.

The V and J genes are TRBV27 and TRBJ1-5; unclear D gene. Trimming cost V 2 bases and J 5 bases, with 7 bases left between them. The CDR3 contains 13 residues. The V gene's germline CDR1 is MNHEY and CDR2 SMNVEV (reference sequence). The CDR3 DNA follows: TGTGCCAGCAGTTTAGCAGACCATCAGCCCCAGCATTTT. This encodes CASSLADHQPQHF.

This clone was picked up one time. The chain uses TRBV18 and TRBJ2-7, with D possibly matching TRBD1 (5 bases). This CDR3 spans 18 amino acids. Germline V gene lookup returns CDR1 KGHSH and CDR2 LQKENI. Trimming pared 1 base from V and 0 bases from J, leaving 19 bases between. CDR3 nucleotide sequence: TGTGCCAGCTCACCACGCTTTGTAGGGGTCCCAAGCTCCTACGAGCAGTACTTC. Translation gives CASSPRFVGVPSSYEQYF. Supplemented by reference TRBV18 and TRBJ2-7, the full variable domain reads NAGVMQNPRHLVRRRGQEARLRCSPMKGHSHVYWYRQLPEEGLKFMVYLQKENIIDESGMPKERFSAEFPKEGPSILRIQQVVRGDSAAYFCASSPRFVGVPSSYEQYFGPGTRLTVT.

This sequence joins TRBV30 and TRBJ2-2, with 7 bases identical to TRBD2. The CDR3 is made up of 20 amino acids. Germline CDR1 and CDR2: GTSNPN and SVGIG (reference sequence). J was trimmed by 4 bases and V by 4 bases; bases with no gene match: 24. The CDR3, as DNA: TGTGCCTGGATTACTACCGGCCCCTTTCGGGGGGTAGAGTTCACCGGGGAGCTGTTTTTT. This sequence encodes CAWITTGPFRGVEFTGELFF.

This rearrangement joins TRBV2 to TRBJ2-7, with D unclear. This CDR3 has 13 residues. V shed 2 bases and J shed 0 bases, with 5 bases lying between them. Germline CDR1 SNHLY, CDR2 FYNNEI. The CDR3 spells CASSEPSSYEQYV. CDR3 bases: TGTGCCAGCAGTGAACCCTCCTCCTACGAGCAGTACGTC.

The chain combines TRBV10-3 with TRBJ2-3, with TRBD1 matching over 8 bases. V shed 1 base and J 2 bases; nucleotides not matched to a gene: 5. Germline values: CDR1 ENHRY, CDR2 SYGVKD. The CDR3 runs to 16 residues. In nucleotides, the CDR3 is TGTGCCATCAGTGAGTACTTGACAGGGGACACAGATACGCAGTATTTT. Its protein product is CAISEYLTGDTDTQYF.